Sequencing of this TCR beta chain was carried out in a study of shared clonotypes between healthy human individuals. Study-level information: CD4 naive and memory got three plates each, CD8 naive two, CD8 memory one.

From germline, CDR1 is MGHRA and CDR2 YSYEKL. Trimming pared 0 bases from V and 5 bases from J, leaving 7 bases between. The CDR3 is 13 amino acids. It was CD45RO-negative cells, positively selected for CCR7, that made up naive CD8 cells, with terminally differentiated effector memory CD45RA+ cells excluded. The donors, healthy adults who were HIV-negative, had experienced no recent acute infections or vaccinations. Profiled with immunoSEQ multiplex PCR; TCRdb holds only in-frame clones, not every one. The sample holds around 2,100,000 clones, approximately 95% seen once. Study-wide results and limits: Richness estimates generally favored naive over memory subsets. Incomplete sequencing of sorted subsets was indicated by rarefaction despite large depth.

Notes on this clone: Its antigen remains unknown.

This sequence was found in a young man in good health. Sequencing was done on a sample of naive CD8+ T cells sorted from blood. J is TRBJ1-1 and V is TRBV4-1; D remains unclear. CDR3 sequence (DNA): TGCGCCAGCAGCCAAGAAGCGTATACTGAAGCTTTCTTT. Translation: CASSQEAYTEAFF.